This is a list of T cell receptor beta chains from one sample in a study of T cells in Graves' hyperthyroidism and ophthalmopathy. TCRdb re-analysed the multiplex PCR reads in MiXCR, keeping a single row per CDR3 protein. The profile shows some 180,000 distinct CDR3 sequences, about 18% of them singletons. The sequenced material came from blood. These receptors were collected from a woman aged 45-59 years with Graves' hyperthyroidism. Each CDR3 is given with its conserved first and last residue. A D gene is named only where the DNA matches it firmly. Clone size appears in some rows only: once, few, many, or a class for an expanded clone.

CDR3 DNA	CDR3 protein	D gene	CDR3 length	clone size	J gene	V gene
TGTGCCAGCAGTGATTCAGGGGCCGGGGCCAACGTCCTGACTTTC	CASSDSGAGANVLTF	.	15	many	TRBJ2-6	TRBV2
TGTGCCAGCAGTTCATCCTTGGGGGGCTATGGCTACACCTTC	CASSSSLGGYGYTF	.	14	.	TRBJ1-2	TRBV7-9
TGTGCCATCCGGGACAGCGGGAACACTGAAGCTTTCTTT	CAIRDSGNTEAFF	TRBD1	13	many	TRBJ1-1	TRBV6-1
TGTGCCAGCTCACCAGGGCTCGGGACGAACACTGAAGCTTTCTTT	CASSPGLGTNTEAFF	.	15	many	TRBJ1-1	TRBV18
TGTGCCAGCAGCTTCGGCGGGGGGGTCTACAATGAGCAGTTCTTC	CASSFGGGVYNEQFF	TRBD2	15	many	TRBJ2-1	TRBV7-3
TGTGCCAGCAGTCACAGGGCCACTAGCACAGATACGCAGTATTTT	CASSHRATSTDTQYF	.	15	many	TRBJ2-3	TRBV6-1
TGTGCCAGCAGTAGAACCGGGACAGGGGACTTAGAGCAGTACTTC	CASSRTGTGDLEQYF	TRBD1	15	many	TRBJ2-7	TRBV12-3/TRBV12-4
TGTGCCAGCAGCTGGGGCCAGGCTTACAATGAGCAGTTCTTC	CASSWGQAYNEQFF	.	14	many	TRBJ2-1	TRBV11-1
TGTGCCAGCAGCTTGGCCACGGGGTTCAACAATGAGCAGTTCTTC	CASSLATGFNNEQFF	.	15	.	TRBJ2-1	TRBV5-6
TGTGCCAGCAGAGCGAGTTCCTTGGCAGATACGCAGTATTTT	CASRASSLADTQYF	.	14	many	TRBJ2-3	TRBV2
TGTGCCAGCTCCTCTGAAATTCTGGGGAGAGGGCCTATTGTGGGTTATGGCTACACCTTC	CASSSEILGRGPIVGYGYTF	.	20	many	TRBJ1-2	TRBV28
TGTGCCAGCAACCCGGGGACCGGGGAGCTGTTTTTT	CASNPGTGELFF	.	12	many	TRBJ2-2	TRBV12-3/TRBV12-4
TGTGCCAGCAGCCCAAGGGGGGGGGAGGCCTACAATGAGCAGTTCTTC	CASSPRGGEAYNEQFF	.	16	many	TRBJ2-1	TRBV7-9
TGCAGTGCTAGTTCTGGACAGGGATTGACCTGGCCTTTCTTT	CSASSGQGLTWPFF	TRBD1	14	many	TRBJ1-1	TRBV20-1
TGTGCCAGCACCCAGATTCGGGGGGTCCAAGAGACCCAGTACTTC	CASTQIRGVQETQYF	TRBD2	15	.	TRBJ2-5	TRBV2
TGTGCCAGCAGCTCTACTGCCTCCAGCACAGATACGCAGTATTTT	CASSSTASSTDTQYF	.	15	many	TRBJ2-3	TRBV7-9
TGCGCCAGCAGCTTGAATAAACCGGGACAGGGAGGGCCGACGAGGACTGAAGCTTTCTTT	CASSLNKPGQGGPTRTEAFF	TRBD1	20	many	TRBJ1-1	TRBV5-1
TGCAGTGCTAGAGACCCAGGGAGCTACTATGGCTACACCTTC	CSARDPGSYYGYTF	.	14	many	TRBJ1-2	TRBV20-1
TGTGCCATCTCACCAATAAAGGTGGCACCCCTCCACTTT	CAISPIKVAPLHF	.	13	.	TRBJ1-6	TRBV18
TGTGCCAGCAGTTTAATGGGGGCCACAGATACGCAGTATTTT	CASSLMGATDTQYF	.	14	many	TRBJ2-3	TRBV12-3/TRBV12-4
TGTGCCAGCAGCTTGCGCAGTTCCAAAGGGACTGAAGCTTTCTTT	CASSLRSSKGTEAFF	.	15	many	TRBJ1-1	TRBV5-6
TGTGCCAGCAGTTTAGCGACTGGGGTGGTTGATGAAAAACTGTTTTTT	CASSLATGVVDEKLFF	.	16	many	TRBJ1-4	TRBV12-3/TRBV12-4
TGTGCCAGCAGCCACTGGCCCAGGAGATCGTCGGCCCAGTACTTC	CASSHWPRRSSAQYF	.	15	many	TRBJ2-5	TRBV7-6
TGTGCCAGCTCATCTCGAACAGGGACCTTCAATGAGCAGTTCTTC	CASSSRTGTFNEQFF	.	15	many	TRBJ2-1	TRBV18
TGTGCCAGCAGTGAGGGGGGGACAGGGGGCGAAAAACTGTTTTTT	CASSEGGTGGEKLFF	TRBD1	15	.	TRBJ1-4	TRBV2
TGCAGCGTTGAACGGGGCTCCGGGGCGTGGTATGGCTACACCTTC	CSVERGSGAWYGYTF	.	15	many	TRBJ1-2	TRBV29-1